Below are 16 T cell receptor beta chains sequenced from a single sample in a study of T cells in women clearing cervical HPV infection. The assay was immunoSEQ multiplex PCR, and TCRdb's table has in-frame clones only and misses some. This sample's table has about 41,000 clones. The sample consisted of blood buffy coat. The receptors come from a woman aged 18 to 69 with a cervical HPV16 infection that either progressed to CIN3+ or cleared (not recorded which).

With respect to this clone: The sequence runs out 3 residues before the end of the CDR3; the remainder is reconstructed from the germline J gene. This chain uses TRBV19 with TRBJ2-3; D gene unclear. This CDR3 is 12 amino acids long. Germline values: CDR1 LNHDA, CDR2 SQIVND (reference sequence). V was shortened by 5 bases and J by 8 bases, with 11 bases between the two germline ends. The CDR3 loop reads CASSPRSGTQYF. CDR3 bases read: TGTGCCAGTAGTCCTCGCTCGGGTACG.

As for this clone: The CDR3 end falls 3 residues outside the read, so it is completed with the germline J gene. The chain uses TRBV2 and TRBJ1-1; D may be TRBD1 (6 bases). The CDR3 is 12 amino acids. The V gene's germline CDR1 is SNHLY and CDR2 FYNNEI. Trimming took 6 bases from V and 5 from J, leaving 10 bases between them. The CDR3 DNA, read in part, is TGTGCCAGCAGCGAGAGGGGGACTGAA. Translation: CASSERGTE. The CDR3, in full, reads CASSERGTEAFF.

A remark on this clone: The read falls 3 residues short of the CDR3 end, and the missing part is taken from the germline J gene. The chain couples TRBV29-1 to TRBJ2-3; 10 bases are a match to TRBD2. V gave up 8 bases and J gave up 2 bases; unmatched junction bases: 7. In germline, CDR1 is SQVTM, CDR2 ANQGSEA. This CDR3 is built from 14 residues. The sequenced CDR3 bases are TGCAGCTTCTTAGCGGGAGGCCCCACAGATACG. Translated, it gives CSFLAGGPTDT. The whole CDR3 protein is CSFLAGGPTDTQYF.

As to this clone: The read ends 3 residues before the CDR3 terminus; that terminus is restored from the germline J gene. The J gene is TRBJ2-5, the V gene TRBV19, with 7 bases lining up with TRBD2. V shed 7 bases, J shed 4 bases, and the junction held 3 bases outside the gene matches. The CDR3 is 12 residues long. Germline assignment: CDR1 LNHDA and CDR2 SQIVND (reference sequence). The sequenced part of the CDR3 DNA is TGTGCCAGTACTAGCGGAGGAGAGACC. Amino acids: CASTSGGET. The full-length CDR3 reads as CASTSGGETQYF.

A note on this clone: The CDR3 is cut off 3 residues early in the read; its end comes from the germline J gene. The chain is built from TRBV12-3 or TRBV12-4 and TRBJ1-2; 9 bases are shared with TRBD1. Trimming removed 8 bases from V and 7 bases from J; junction bases left unmatched: 8. The CDR3 sequence is 13 residues long. The CDR3 loop reads CASGEGQGLGYTF. The sequenced CDR3 bases are TGTGCCAGCGGTGAGGGACAGGGTCTTGGC.

On this clone itself: The CDR3 is cut off 3 residues early in the read; its end comes from the germline J gene. The genes are TRBV5-5 and TRBJ2-2; D is possibly TRBD1 (6 bases). The CDR3 spans 15 residues. Germline V gene data show CDR1 as SGHKS and CDR2 as YYEKEE (reference sequence). V dropped 3 bases and J dropped 7 bases, with 16 bases sitting between them. Here the CDR3 reads CASSSTPSGVGELFF. The sequenced CDR3 bases are TGTGCCAGCAGCTCTACCCCCTCAGGGGTCGGGGAG.

Notes on this clone: The read falls 3 residues short of the CDR3 end, and the missing part is taken from the germline J gene. The chain links TRBV5-8 to TRBJ1-1; D possibly corresponds to TRBD1 (5 bases). The CDR3 is made up of 13 amino acids. Germline V CDR1 and CDR2: SGHTS, YDEGEE. The V end lost 4 bases, the J end lost 6 bases, and 13 bases lay between the germline ends. CDR3 bases read: TGTGCCAGCAGCATTAGGGGATCCCCTGAA. Translated: CASSIRGSPE. The whole CDR3 reads CASSIRGSPEAFF.

Concerning this clone itself: Sequencing ends 3 residues short of the CDR3 end; the germline J gene provides the rest. This chain connects TRBV6-2 or TRBV6-3 to TRBJ1-5; a possible D gene is TRBD1 (5 bases). Trimming stripped 4 bases from V and 5 bases from J, with 12 bases between. This CDR3 is built from 14 residues. Germline CDR1 is MNHEY and CDR2 is SVGEGT. The CDR3 protein is CASSSTGKHQPQHF. CDR3 bases read: TGTGCCAGCAGTTCCACAGGAAAGCATCAGCCC.

As for this clone: The CDR3 end lies 3 residues beyond the end of the read and is filled in from the germline J gene. The chain recombines TRBV11-2 with TRBJ2-7; 7 bases line up with TRBD1. The CDR3 sequence is 15 residues long. Trimming took 2 bases from V and 6 from J; bases not matched to a gene: 10. Germline V CDR1 and CDR2: SGHAT, FQNNGV. The DNA read from the CDR3 is TGTGCCAGCAGCTTATTACAGGGGAAAACGCGCGAG. This encodes CASSLLQGKTRE. The complete CDR3 protein is CASSLLQGKTREQYF.

Concerning this clone itself: The sequence runs out 3 residues before the end of the CDR3; the remainder is reconstructed from the germline J gene. The gene calls are TRBV2 and TRBJ1-1; D is unresolved. CDR3 size: 14 residues. V was pared by 7 bases and J by 0 bases, with 12 bases between. In germline, CDR1 is SNHLY, CDR2 FYNNEI. The part of the CDR3 DNA that was read is TGTGCCAGCACCATTGAGGCCGTGAACACTGAA. Residues: CASTIEAVNTE. The full CDR3 protein reads CASTIEAVNTEAFF.

Notes on this clone: The read halts 3 residues ahead of the CDR3 end, with the missing end drawn from the germline J gene. This chain joins TRBV6-2 or TRBV6-3 and TRBJ2-7, with TRBD2 matching 12 bases. The ends lost 6 bases at V and 3 bases at J; junction bases unmatched: 6. Germline V gives CDR1 MNHEY, CDR2 SVGEGT. There are 15 residues in the CDR3. The CDR3 bases that were read are TGTGCCAGCAGACTTTCTAGCGGGAGGGTCTACGAG. Protein sequence: CASRLSSGRVYE. The CDR3, in full, reads CASRLSSGRVYEQYF.

Incomplete CDR3 DNA: TGTGCCAGCAGCCGACAGGTCGGGTATGGC. It is translated as CASSRQVGYG. In full, the CDR3 is CASSRQVGYGYTF. J is TRBJ1-2 and V is TRBV7-2, with D maybe TRBD1 (6 bases). The read ends 3 residues early relative to the CDR3; the germline J gene fills the gap. The CDR3 extends over 13 amino acids. Germline V lookup: CDR1 SGHTA, CDR2 FQGNSA. Trimming shortened V by 5 bases and J by 5 bases, and 12 bases separated the two germline ends.

With regard to this clone: The CDR3 end lies 3 residues beyond the end of the read and is filled in from the germline J gene. J is TRBJ2-1 and V is TRBV7-7, with 7 bases matching TRBD1. With 5 bases clipped from V and 0 bases from J, the junction kept 4 bases outside the gene matches. The CDR3 length is 15 residues. Looked up from germline, CDR1 is SSHAT and CDR2 is FNYEAQ (reference sequence). The CDR3 bases that were read are TGTGCCAGCAGCCCAGGGGGAAGCTCCTACAATGAG. Encoded protein: CASSPGGSSYNE. The whole CDR3 reads CASSPGGSSYNEQFF.

With respect to this clone: The sequence runs out 3 residues before the end of the CDR3; the remainder is reconstructed from the germline J gene. This chain connects TRBV7-6 to TRBJ2-7, with 8 bases matching TRBD2. This CDR3 has 14 residues. Losses at the gene ends were 5 bases for V and 3 bases for J; bases not matched to a gene: 6. Looked up from germline, CDR1 is SGHVS and CDR2 is FNYEAQ. The CDR3 spells CASSPTAGGYEQYF. The CDR3 DNA, read in part, is TGTGCCAGCAGCCCCACTGCGGGAGGCTACGAG.

As for this clone: The read is 3 residues too short to cover the CDR3 end, so that end is filled in from the germline J gene. The chain has TRBV7-9 and TRBJ2-1; D perhaps matches TRBD2 (6 bases). Trimming removed 5 bases at V and 6 bases at J, with 14 bases between. Germline V lookup: CDR1 SEHNR, CDR2 FQNEAQ (reference sequence). The CDR3 spans 14 residues. Here the CDR3 reads CASSPGLTTNEQFF. Partial CDR3 DNA: TGTGCCAGCAGCCCGGGACTCACAACCAATGAG.

Worth noting for this clone: The read ends 3 residues before the CDR3 terminus; that terminus is restored from the germline J gene. The chain combines TRBV5-1 with TRBJ2-1; 11 nucleotides line up with TRBD1. The germline V gene encodes CDR1 SGHRS and CDR2 YFSETQ. The CDR3 loop spans 15 amino acids. Trimming at V came to 0 bases and at J to 7 bases, leaving 3 bases not matched to a gene. The part of the CDR3 DNA that was read is TGCGCCAGCAGCTTGGAAGGACAGGGGGCTAATGAG. As protein: CASSLEGQGANE. The whole CDR3 sequence reads CASSLEGQGANEQFF.